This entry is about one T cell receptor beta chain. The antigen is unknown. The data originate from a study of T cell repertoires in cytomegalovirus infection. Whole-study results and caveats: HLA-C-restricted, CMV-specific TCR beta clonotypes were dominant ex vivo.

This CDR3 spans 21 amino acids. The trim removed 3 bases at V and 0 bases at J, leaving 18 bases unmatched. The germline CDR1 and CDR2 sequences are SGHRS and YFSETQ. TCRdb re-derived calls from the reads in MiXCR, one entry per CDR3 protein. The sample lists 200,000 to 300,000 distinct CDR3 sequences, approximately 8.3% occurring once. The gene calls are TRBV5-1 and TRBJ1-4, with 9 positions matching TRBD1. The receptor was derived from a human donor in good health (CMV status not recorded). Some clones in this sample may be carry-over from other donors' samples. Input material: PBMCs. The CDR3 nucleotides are TGCGCCAGCAGCTGGAGACCAAACCTGGGACAGGGATCAGCAACTAATGAAAAACTGTTTTTT. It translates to CASSWRPNLGQGSATNEKLFF.